The 22 T cell receptor beta chains below come from one sample, sequenced in a study of T cells in Graves' hyperthyroidism and ophthalmopathy. Amplified regions were TCR beta CDR3 sequences from RNA transcripts. An initial round of RT-PCR targeting the TCR CDR3 relied on the HTBI primer set. TCRdb used MiXCR to reprocess the multiplex PCR reads, holding one entry per CDR3 protein. The data contain about 260,000 distinct CDR3 sequences, less than 20% of them singletons. Input material: blood. The receptor source for this set is a woman under 30 with Graves' ophthalmopathy.

This rearrangement joins TRBV7-9 to TRBJ2-1, with 8 nucleotides matching TRBD1. The germline V gene encodes CDR1 SEHNR and CDR2 FQNEAQ (reference sequence). The CDR3 covers 17 residues. J gave up 7 bases and V 5 bases, and 16 bases lay outside the gene matches. The CDR3: CASSAGQARGPLNEQFF. CDR3 bases: TGTGCCAGCAGCGCGGGACAGGCACGGGGACCTTTGAATGAGCAGTTCTTC.

There are many counts of this clonotype. The genes are TRBV4-2 and TRBJ2-7; D remains ambiguous. CDR1 is LGHNA and CDR2 is YNFKEQ in the germline V gene. Trimming stripped 1 base from V and 2 bases from J, with 9 bases between. CDR3 size: 14 residues. In DNA form, the CDR3 reads TGTGCCAGCAGCCAAGGTAGCACCACCTACGAGCAGTACTTC. Encoded protein: CASSQGSTTYEQYF.

This clonotype was found many times. The DNA for the CDR3 is TGTGCCAGCAGTGGCCTGGCGGGAGGGTCAGGCGAGCAGTACTTC. This translates into CASSGLAGGSGEQYF. V usage is TRBV2 and J usage is TRBJ2-7; 9 bases map to TRBD2. The V gene end was trimmed by 4 bases and the J gene end by 6 bases; junction bases not matched to a gene: 10. The length of the CDR3 is 15 residues. CDR1 and CDR2 from the germline V gene are SNHLY and FYNNEI.

The J gene is TRBJ2-7, the V gene TRBV5-6, with a tentative D call TRBD1 (5 bases). Germline V lookup: CDR1 SGHDT, CDR2 YYEEEE. Trimming stripped 1 base from V and 4 bases from J, with 9 bases between. This CDR3 region has 13 residues. CDR3 DNA: TGTGCCAGCAGCTTGATGACAGCTTACGAGCAGTACTTC. Residues: CASSLMTAYEQYF.

This clonotype was seen a handful of times. The chain combines TRBV15 with TRBJ2-3; D may be TRBD1 (6 bases). The CDR3 spans 13 residues. The V end lost 2 bases, the J end lost 3 bases, and 6 bases lay between the germline ends. The germline CDR1 and CDR2 sequences are LNHNV and YYDKDF (reference sequence). The CDR3 loop reads CATSRQGTDTQYF. CDR3 nucleotides: TGTGCCACCAGCAGACAGGGGACAGATACGCAGTATTTT.

This clonotype was observed at least ten times. The chain's CDR3 is CASSSDLSGANVLTF. The CDR3 nucleotides are TGTGCCAGCAGCTCCGACCTCTCTGGGGCCAACGTCCTGACTTTC. The rearrangement joins TRBV6-1 to TRBJ2-6; D not resolved. The CDR3 is 15 residues long. CDR1 MNHNS and CDR2 SASEGT come from the germline V gene. Trimming pared 6 bases from V and 0 bases from J, leaving 9 bases between.

The sample holds many counts of this clonotype. The chain couples TRBV27 to TRBJ2-7; 8 positions match TRBD2. The trim removed 5 bases at V and 2 bases at J, leaving 11 bases unmatched. Germline V CDR1 and CDR2: MNHEY, SMNVEV (reference sequence). This CDR3 is 16 amino acids long. This CDR3 is CASSPSSGRLPYEQYF. CDR3 sequence (DNA): TGTGCCAGCAGTCCCTCAAGCGGGAGACTCCCCTACGAGCAGTACTTC.

This clonotype was seen ten or more times. The rearrangement joins TRBV5-1 to TRBJ2-7; perhaps TRBD2 as D (6 bases). Germline loops: CDR1 SGHRS, CDR2 YFSETQ. This CDR3 has 12 amino acids. The V gene lost 5 bases and the J gene lost 5 bases, with 11 bases spanning the gap. The CDR3 DNA reads as TGCGCCAGCAGGGGGGGACGAGACGAGCAGTACTTC. Its protein product is CASRGGRDEQYF.

In this sample, this clonotype turned up many times. The J gene is TRBJ2-5, the V gene TRBV20-1; TRBD1 agrees at 8 bases. CDR3 size: 14 residues. Germline trimming cut 1 base from V and 5 bases from J; bases unmatched to any gene: 6. Germline CDR1 is DFQATT and CDR2 is SNEGSKA (reference sequence). The CDR3 region is CSARVRGRGETQYF. The DNA of the CDR3 is TGCAGTGCTAGAGTCAGGGGGCGCGGGGAGACCCAGTACTTC.

Many counts were recorded for this clonotype. This chain links TRBV6-1 with TRBJ1-2; no clear D. From germline, CDR1 is MNHNS and CDR2 SASEGT. The CDR3 is 13 amino acids. V was clipped by 0 bases and J by 4 bases, with 6 bases between them. The CDR3 region is CASSEAMGYGYTF. In DNA form, the CDR3 reads TGTGCCAGCAGTGAAGCCATGGGCTATGGCTACACCTTC.

This clonotype was observed many times. The chain recombines TRBV28 with TRBJ1-1; 9 nucleotides agree with TRBD1. Looked up from germline, CDR1 is MDHEN and CDR2 is SYDVKM. V shed 3 bases and J 1 base; nucleotides not matched to a gene: 6. This CDR3 contains 16 residues. DNA for the CDR3: TGTGCCAGCAGTTTTCCCCGGGACAGGGCGAACACTGAAGCTTTCTTT. The encoded protein is CASSFPRDRANTEAFF.

The sample holds many counts of this clonotype. This chain uses TRBV20-1 with TRBJ2-1; 12 bases are shared with TRBD2. The CDR3 loop spans 14 amino acids. Looked up from germline, CDR1 is DFQATT and CDR2 is SNEGSKA (reference sequence). V lost 3 bases, J lost 6 bases, and 3 bases stayed unmatched. CDR3: CSARSSGGGNEQFF. CDR3 DNA: TGCAGTGCTAGGTCTAGCGGGGGGGGCAATGAGCAGTTCTTC.

In the case of this clonotype: The junction departs from the called germline gene at one end, perhaps through a read error. The chain couples TRBV9 to TRBJ2-3, with TRBD2 matching 11 bases. The CDR3 has 16 residues. Looked up from germline, CDR1 is SGDLS and CDR2 is YYNGEE. This CDR3 reads CASSVGLAGNTDTRYF. CDR3 coding DNA: TGTGCCAGCAGCGTAGGACTAGCGGGAAACACAGATACGCGGTATTTT.

This clonotype was observed many times. This rearrangement joins TRBV12-3 or TRBV12-4 to TRBJ2-3; D possibly corresponds to TRBD2 (5 bases). The CDR3 length is 14 residues. With 4 bases removed from V and 2 bases from J, the gap between germline ends came to 10 bases. The CDR3 nucleotides read TGTGCCAGCAGTTCCACCGGGAACACAGATACGCAGTATTTT. Its protein product is CASSSTGNTDTQYF.

The chain joins TRBV7-2 to TRBJ2-3; the match to TRBD2 covers 7 bases. The CDR3 totals 15 residues. The J segment lost 2 bases and the V segment lost 4 bases, leaving 6 bases of the junction unmatched. CDR1 SGHTA and CDR2 FQGNSA come from the germline V gene. The CDR3 here is CASSWGGGYTDTQYF. CDR3 nucleotide sequence: TGTGCCAGCAGCTGGGGCGGGGGATACACAGATACGCAGTATTTT.

This clonotype appeared many times. The genes are TRBV10-3 and TRBJ2-1; TRBD2 matches 13 bases. CDR3 length: 15 residues. Germline lookup yields CDR1 ENHRY and CDR2 SYGVKD. After removal of 6 bases from V and 5 bases from J, the junction contained 4 bases not matched to a gene. CDR3 coding DNA: TGTGCCATCAGCCGCACTAGCGGGGGGGACAATGAGCAGTTCTTC. Amino acids: CAISRTSGGDNEQFF.

This clonotype was counted ten times or more. The CDR3 DNA reads TGCGCCAGCAGCCAAGTACAGGGTAGTTACGAGCAGTACTTC. It specifies CASSQVQGSYEQYF. The gene calls are TRBV4-1 and TRBJ2-7, with D possibly matching TRBD1 (6 bases). The length of the CDR3 is 14 residues. Trimming took off 1 base at V and 4 bases at J, with 11 bases between the two ends. Per the germline V gene, CDR1 is MGHRA and CDR2 is YSYEKL.

This clonotype was picked up many times. This sequence joins TRBV6-2 or TRBV6-3 and TRBJ2-3; 10 bases agree with TRBD1. Germline V CDR1 and CDR2: MNHEY, SVGEGT. This CDR3 is 15 amino acids long. Losses at the gene ends were 4 bases for V and 0 bases for J; bases not matched to a gene: 1. The CDR3 nucleotides read TGTGCCAGCAGTTCGGACAGGGGGAGCACAGATACGCAGTATTTT. This translates into CASSSDRGSTDTQYF.

This clonotype was seen repeatedly, ten times or more. V usage is TRBV7-9 and J usage is TRBJ1-1; D is unclear. The CDR3 consists of 12 residues. With 1 base removed from V and 4 bases from J, the gap between germline ends came to 4 bases. Germline values: CDR1 SEHNR, CDR2 FQNEAQ (reference sequence). CDR3 DNA sequence: TGTGCCAGCAGCTTAGGAGCCACTGAAGCTTTCTTT. Amino acids: CASSLGATEAFF.

This clonotype was recorded at least ten times. This rearrangement joins TRBV7-9 to TRBJ2-7; 7 bases are a match to TRBD2. V shed 6 bases and J 2 bases; nucleotides not matched to a gene: 10. Germline V gene lookup returns CDR1 SEHNR and CDR2 FQNEAQ (reference sequence). The CDR3 has 15 amino acids. The CDR3 sequence: CASSLAVGGAYEQYF. The CDR3 bases are TGTGCCAGCAGTCTCGCGGTGGGAGGGGCCTACGAGCAGTACTTC. The entire variable domain, with the rest obtained from reference TRBV7-9 and TRBJ2-7, is as follows: DTGVSQNPRHKITKRGQNVTFRCDPISEHNRLYWYRQTLGQGPEFLTYFQNEAQLEKSRLLSDRFSAERPKGSFSTLEIQRTEQGDSAMYLCASSLAVGGAYEQYFGPGTRLTVT.

This clonotype showed up many times. The chain recombines TRBV20-1 with TRBJ1-2, with a possible D match to TRBD1 (5 bases). This CDR3 contains 12 residues. The V gene lost 5 bases and the J gene lost 2 bases, with 9 bases spanning the gap. Germline loops: CDR1 DFQATT, CDR2 SNEGSKA (reference sequence). CDR3 DNA: TGCAGTGCTCCGGGGCGGAACTATGGCTACACCTTC. Its translation: CSAPGRNYGYTF.

This clonotype was observed at least ten times. The chain combines TRBV6-1 with TRBJ2-5; 9 bases fit TRBD2. This CDR3 region has 13 residues. V dropped 8 bases and J dropped 5; count of bases not matched to a gene: 6. From germline, CDR1 is MNHNS and CDR2 SASEGT. CDR3 sequence reads: CASGGGARETQYF. The CDR3 DNA sequence: TGTGCCAGCGGCGGGGGGGCCCGGGAGACCCAGTACTTC.